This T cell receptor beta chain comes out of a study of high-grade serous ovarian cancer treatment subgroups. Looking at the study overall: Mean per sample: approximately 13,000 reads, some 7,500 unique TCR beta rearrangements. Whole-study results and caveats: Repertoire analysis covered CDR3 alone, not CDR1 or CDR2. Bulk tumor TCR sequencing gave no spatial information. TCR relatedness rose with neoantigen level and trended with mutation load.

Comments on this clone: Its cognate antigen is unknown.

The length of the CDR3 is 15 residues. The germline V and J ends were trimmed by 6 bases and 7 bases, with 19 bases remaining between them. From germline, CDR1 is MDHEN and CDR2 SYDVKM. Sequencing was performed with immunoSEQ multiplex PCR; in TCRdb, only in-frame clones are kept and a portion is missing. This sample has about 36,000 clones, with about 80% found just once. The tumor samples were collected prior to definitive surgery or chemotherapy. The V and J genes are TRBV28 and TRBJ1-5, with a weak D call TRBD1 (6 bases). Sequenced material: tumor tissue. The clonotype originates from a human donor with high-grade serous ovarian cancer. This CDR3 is CASSTLTGLGQPQHF. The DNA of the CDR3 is TGTGCCAGCAGCACCCTCACAGGGCTTGGACAGCCCCAGCATTTT. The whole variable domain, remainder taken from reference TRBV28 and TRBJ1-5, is DVKVTQSSRYLVKRTGEKVFLECVQDMDHENMFWYRQDPGLGLRLIYFSYDVKMKEKGDIPEGYSVSREKKERFSLILESASTNQTSMYLCASSTLTGLGQPQHFGDGTRLSIL.